This T cell receptor beta chain was identified during a study of shared clonotypes between healthy human individuals. With respect to this clone: What it binds is not known.

Germline CDR1 MGHRA, CDR2 YSYEKL. The CDR3 runs 14 residues. V lost 1 base and J lost 6, with 13 bases in between. Genomic DNA of every subset was divided equally among multiple immunoSEQ plates. Produced via immunoSEQ multiplex PCR; TCRdb's table is partial and in-frame only. The sample shows about 1.1 million clones, 75% to 85% of them seen only once. Findings of the study overall: In general, naive subsets displayed greater estimated richness than memory subsets did. The sole specimen, blood, was sampled, and tissue repertoires likely differ.

This clonotype originated in a man aged 18 to 30 in good health. Some clones in this sample may be carry-over from other donors' samples. Material for sequencing was memory CD4+ T cells from PBMCs. The subset: CD45RA-negative fraction. The V and J genes are TRBV4-1 and TRBJ2-7; perhaps TRBD1 as D (6 bases). The CDR3 DNA follows: TGCGCCAGCAGCCAAGGCGAACAGGGTTTCGAGCAGTACTTC. Amino acid sequence: CASSQGEQGFEQYF.